The 18 T cell receptor beta chains given below trace back to one sample, sequenced in a study of cytomegalovirus exposure and HLA in healthy donors. Primers: 60 Vbeta forward and 13 Jbeta reverse. Libraries were prepared by immunoSEQ multiplex PCR; TCRdb keeps only in-frame clonotypes and omits some of them. The profile shows some 140,000 clones, roughly 83% of them singletons. The sample was PBMCs. The source is a female donor in good health and CMV-seronegative.

The chain uses TRBV29-1 and TRBJ2-7, with TRBD2 identical over 7 bases. This CDR3 is 12 amino acids long. Germline CDR1 SQVTM, CDR2 ANQGSEA. With 4 bases clipped from V and 2 bases from J, the junction kept 2 bases outside the gene matches. This chain's CDR3 is CSVGAGAYEQYF. CDR3 nucleotides: TGCAGCGTTGGGGCGGGAGCCTACGAGCAGTACTTC.

The rearrangement links TRBV7-2 to TRBJ1-2; D unclear. Germline lookup yields CDR1 SGHTA and CDR2 FQGNSA. The CDR3 spans 14 residues. The V and J ends lost 1 base and 2 bases respectively, with 8 bases between them. The CDR3 coding sequence is TGTGCCAGCAGCTTAGTTCCAGAAAACTATGGCTACACCTTC. As protein: CASSLVPENYGYTF.

The chain links TRBV5-1 to TRBJ1-1; 10 bases line up with TRBD1. J lost 2 bases, V lost 4 bases, and 8 bases had no gene match. Germline lookup yields CDR1 SGHRS and CDR2 YFSETQ. The CDR3 spans 16 residues. For the CDR3, the DNA is TGCGCCAGCAGCCCAACGGGACAGGGGAGAAACACTGAAGCTTTCTTT. This codes for CASSPTGQGRNTEAFF.

The V call is TRBV7-2, the J call TRBJ1-5, with 8 bases aligning to TRBD1. Losses at the gene ends were 2 bases for V and 4 bases for J; bases not matched to a gene: 10. The germline V gene has CDR1 SGHTA and CDR2 FQGNSA. The CDR3 is 17 residues long. CDR3 amino acids: CASSLNAGGAGNQPQHF. The CDR3, as DNA: TGTGCCAGCAGCTTAAATGCAGGGGGCGCAGGGAATCAGCCCCAGCATTTT.

This clone was seen only a few times. The genes are TRBV9 and TRBJ2-7; weak D call: TRBD1 (6 bases). The germline V and J ends were trimmed by 4 bases and 3 bases, with 17 bases remaining between them. CDR1 SGDLS and CDR2 YYNGEE come from the germline V gene. The CDR3 totals 15 residues. CDR3 amino acids: CASSITGILGYEQYF. CDR3 nucleotide sequence: TGTGCCAGCAGCATCACAGGGATCCTCGGCTACGAGCAGTACTTC.

This chain uses TRBV5-1 with TRBJ2-5; 9 bases are shared with TRBD1. Germline values: CDR1 SGHRS, CDR2 YFSETQ. The length of the CDR3 is 14 residues. The junction had 6 bases not matched to a gene; V was cut back by 4 bases and J by 5 bases. The CDR3: CASSPTGGRETQYF. The CDR3 region has the DNA TGCGCCAGCAGCCCGACAGGGGGGAGGGAGACCCAGTACTTC.

The chain uses TRBV27 and TRBJ2-1; D unresolved. The CDR3 has 13 amino acids. The germline gives CDR1 MNHEY, CDR2 SMNVEV (reference sequence). V lost 2 bases to trimming and J lost 8 bases, with 10 bases between them. The CDR3 loop is CASSLPMSDEQFF. The CDR3 bases are TGTGCCAGCAGTTTACCCATGTCGGATGAGCAGTTCTTC.

This clone was seen a handful of times. The V and J genes are TRBV5-1 and TRBJ2-7, with a weak D call TRBD2 (5 bases). The CDR3 extends over 15 amino acids. The V end lost 0 bases, the J end lost 5 bases, and 15 bases lay between the germline ends. Germline V gene sequence: CDR1 SGHRS, CDR2 YFSETQ. The CDR3 is CASSLGESGFNEQYF. The CDR3, as DNA: TGCGCCAGCAGCTTGGGGGAGTCTGGGTTCAACGAGCAGTACTTC.

The chain is built from TRBV6-6 and TRBJ1-1; D is perhaps TRBD1 (5 bases). Germline CDR1 is MNHNY and CDR2 is SVGAGI (reference sequence). Trimming left V 0 bases short and J 6 bases short, with 8 bases between. CDR3 length: 13 amino acids. The CDR3 nucleotides are TGTGCCAGCAGTTACTCACAGGCTGCTGAAGCTTTCTTT. Encoded protein: CASSYSQAAEAFF.

The chain has TRBV9 and TRBJ2-4, with a weak D call TRBD1 (5 bases). The CDR3 consists of 14 residues. Germline-derived CDR1 and CDR2 are SGDLS and YYNGEE. The V gene lost 4 bases and the J gene lost 6 bases, with 14 bases spanning the gap. As DNA, the CDR3 is TGTGCCAGCAGCTCCCAGGGTTCGGGAAACATTCAGTACTTC. Protein sequence: CASSSQGSGNIQYF.

V gene TRBV27 combines with J gene TRBJ2-7, with TRBD2 matching over 12 bases. The V segment lost 0 bases and the J segment 5 bases; nucleotides outside the gene matches: 8. The CDR3 has 17 amino acids. Per the germline V gene, CDR1 is MNHEY and CDR2 is SMNVEV (reference sequence). The CDR3 loop is CASSLSAPSGRDHEQYF. Written as DNA, the CDR3 is TGTGCCAGCAGTTTATCGGCCCCTAGCGGGAGGGATCACGAGCAGTACTTC.

This clone has just a few counts. V usage is TRBV30 and J usage is TRBJ2-7; D is undetermined. V lost 2 bases and J lost 0, with 5 bases in between. Germline CDR1 reads GTSNPN; CDR2 reads SVGIG (reference sequence). The CDR3 loop spans 12 amino acids. The CDR3 is CAWSKSSYEQYF. In nucleotides, the CDR3 is TGTGCCTGGAGTAAGAGCTCCTACGAGCAGTACTTC.

On this clone itself: Germline and junction disagree at one end, which may indicate a read error. The chain combines TRBV7-7 with TRBJ2-5; D is possibly TRBD1 (6 bases). CDR1 is SSHAT and CDR2 is FNYEAQ in the germline V gene (reference sequence). The CDR3 runs 14 residues. The CDR3 region is CASSLGQPGETQYF. CDR3 coding DNA: TGTGCTAGCAGCTTGGGACAACCGGGAGAGACCCAGTACTTC.

This chain joins TRBV5-1 and TRBJ2-3; a possible D gene is TRBD2 (6 bases). The CDR3 is 14 amino acids. Germline V lookup: CDR1 SGHRS, CDR2 YFSETQ. V gave up 0 bases and J gave up 4 bases, with 9 bases separating them. CDR3 DNA sequence: TGCGCCAGCAGCTTGGGAGTAGCGGCAGATACGCAGTATTTT. It specifies CASSLGVAADTQYF.

The chain recombines TRBV30 with TRBJ1-1, with a weak D call TRBD1 (6 bases). Trimming pared 5 bases from V and 10 bases from J, leaving 14 bases between. The length of the CDR3 is 11 residues. Germline lookup yields CDR1 GTSNPN and CDR2 SVGIG (reference sequence). The CDR3 DNA is TGTGCCTGGGGGGGGGCGAGGTTAGCTTTCTTT. Translating gives CAWGGARLAFF.

V is TRBV7-2 and J is TRBJ1-3; D is unclear. The CDR3 is 17 amino acids. V lost 0 bases to trimming and J lost 4 bases, with 16 bases between them. Germline CDR1 is SGHTA and CDR2 is FQGNSA. CDR3 nucleotide sequence: TGTGCCAGCAGCTTAGCGGGATCGGCAGCGGCCGGAAACACCATATATTTT. It codes for CASSLAGSAAAGNTIYF.

This clone showed up just once. The CDR3 loop is CASSMTGGAGTEAFF. DNA for the CDR3: TGTGCCAGCAGCATGACAGGGGGCGCGGGGACTGAAGCTTTCTTT. This sequence joins TRBV7-2 and TRBJ1-1, with TRBD1 matching over 10 bases. Germline CDR1 reads SGHTA; CDR2 reads FQGNSA. The CDR3 loop spans 15 amino acids. Trimming removed 5 bases from V and 5 bases from J; junction bases left unmatched: 8.

The chain carries TRBV5-8 and TRBJ2-2, with D possibly matching TRBD1 (6 bases). V dropped 4 bases and J dropped 7 bases, with 17 bases sitting between them. The germline CDR1 and CDR2 sequences are SGHTS and YDEGEE. The CDR3 runs to 15 residues. CDR3 coding DNA: TGTGCCAGCAGCGAACCGACAGGTGGGCGCGGGGAGCTGTTTTTT. It specifies CASSEPTGGRGELFF.